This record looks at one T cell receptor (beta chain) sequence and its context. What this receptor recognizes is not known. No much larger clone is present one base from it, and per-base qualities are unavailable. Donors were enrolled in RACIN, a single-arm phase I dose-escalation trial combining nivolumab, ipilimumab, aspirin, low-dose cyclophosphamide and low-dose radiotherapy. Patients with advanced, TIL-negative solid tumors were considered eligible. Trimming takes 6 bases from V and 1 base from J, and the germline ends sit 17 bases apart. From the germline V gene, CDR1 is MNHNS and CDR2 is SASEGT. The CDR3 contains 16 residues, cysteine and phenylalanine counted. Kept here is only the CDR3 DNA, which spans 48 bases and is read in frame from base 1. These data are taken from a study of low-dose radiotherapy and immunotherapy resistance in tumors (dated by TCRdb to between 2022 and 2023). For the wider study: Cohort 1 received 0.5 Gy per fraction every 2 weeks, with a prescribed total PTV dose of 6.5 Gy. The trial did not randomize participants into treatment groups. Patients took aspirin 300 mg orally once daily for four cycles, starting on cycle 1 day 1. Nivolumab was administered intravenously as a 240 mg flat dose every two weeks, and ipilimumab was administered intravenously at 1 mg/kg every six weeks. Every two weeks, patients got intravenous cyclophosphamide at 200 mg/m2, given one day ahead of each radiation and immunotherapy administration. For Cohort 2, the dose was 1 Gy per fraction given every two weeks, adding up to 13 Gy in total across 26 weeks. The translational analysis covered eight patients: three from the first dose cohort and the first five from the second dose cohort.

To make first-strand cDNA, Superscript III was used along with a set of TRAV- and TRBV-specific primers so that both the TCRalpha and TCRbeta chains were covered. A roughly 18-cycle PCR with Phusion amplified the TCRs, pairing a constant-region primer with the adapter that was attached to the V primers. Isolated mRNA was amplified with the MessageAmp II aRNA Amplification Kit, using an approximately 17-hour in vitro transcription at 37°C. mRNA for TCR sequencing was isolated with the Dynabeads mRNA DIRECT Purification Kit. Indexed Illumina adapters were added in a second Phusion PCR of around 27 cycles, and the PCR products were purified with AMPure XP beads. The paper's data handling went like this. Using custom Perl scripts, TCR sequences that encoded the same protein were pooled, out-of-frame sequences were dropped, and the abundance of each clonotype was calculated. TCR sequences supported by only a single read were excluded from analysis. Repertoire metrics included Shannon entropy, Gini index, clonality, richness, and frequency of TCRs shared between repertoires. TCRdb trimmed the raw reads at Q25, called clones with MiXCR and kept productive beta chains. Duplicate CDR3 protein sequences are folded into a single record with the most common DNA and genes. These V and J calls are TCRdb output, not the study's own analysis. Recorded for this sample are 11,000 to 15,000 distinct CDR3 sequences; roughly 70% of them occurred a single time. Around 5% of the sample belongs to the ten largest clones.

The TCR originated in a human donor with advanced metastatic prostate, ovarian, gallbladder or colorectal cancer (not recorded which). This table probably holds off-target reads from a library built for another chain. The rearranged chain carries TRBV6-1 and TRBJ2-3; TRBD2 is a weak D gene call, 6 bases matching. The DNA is TGTGCCAGCAGCCCGAGGAGGGGCGGAGGCACAGATACGCAGTATTTT. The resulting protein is CASSPRRGGGTDTQYF.